This T cell receptor beta chain is drawn from a study of Ad26.COV2.S vaccination and SARS-CoV-2 variants. Between the trimmed V and J ends, which lost 6 bases and 0 bases, there was a span of 6 bases. CDR3 length: 14 residues. Germline CDR1 and CDR2: MNHEY and SMNVEV (reference sequence). Sequencing was performed with immunoSEQ multiplex PCR; in TCRdb, only in-frame clones are kept and a portion is missing. The data contain 300,000 to 450,000 clones, about 90% of them singletons. This clone has a handful of counts. Sequences were derived from peripheral blood, sampled after recovery from COVID-19. The sequence was collected from a human donor who had recovered from COVID-19. The chain is built from TRBV27 and TRBJ1-6; D gene ambiguous. In DNA, the CDR3 is TGTGCCAGCAGGGAGAGCTCCTATAATTCACCCCTCCACTTT. Translating it yields CASRESSYNSPLHF.